The 2 T cell receptor beta chains listed next were all sequenced from one sample in a study of shared clonotypes between healthy human individuals (dated by TCRdb to about 2020). The method was the immunoSEQ multiplex PCR assay. Not all clones reach the TCRdb copy of this immuneACCESS table, which keeps in-frame sequences only. Checked studies attribute under half of the gap to unresolved V genes and leave the rest unexplained. The sample table records 2 million to 2.5 million clones; more than 90% of these occur just once. The leading ten clones occupy approximately 0.13% of the sample. The specimen sequenced was naive CD4+ T cells sorted from blood. Read against the paper, the sample's cell subset or site label means: CD45RA+ positively selected. These receptors all come from a young man in good health.

Regarding this clone: Different DNA sequences within this sample yield the same CDR3. CDR3 sequence (DNA): TGTGCCAGCAGTGAATTGGTCAGGGGAAGCAATCAGCCCCAGCATTTT. It yields the protein CASSELVRGSNQPQHF. V is TRBV6-1 and J is TRBJ1-5, with D possibly being TRBD1 (6 bases). V lost 2 bases, J lost 1 base, and 12 bases lay in between. The CDR3 sequence is 16 residues long. Per germline, CDR1 MNHNS and CDR2 SASEGT.

CDR3 DNA: TGCGCCAGCAGCCAAGGGACTAGCGGGGGAGTAGATACGCAGTATTTT. It encodes CASSQGTSGGVDTQYF. This chain links TRBV5-1 with TRBJ2-3, with 14 bases fitting TRBD2. CDR3 length equals 16 residues. Germline V gene data show CDR1 as SGHRS and CDR2 as YFSETQ. The junction had 6 bases not matched to a gene; V was cut back by 4 bases and J by 5 bases.